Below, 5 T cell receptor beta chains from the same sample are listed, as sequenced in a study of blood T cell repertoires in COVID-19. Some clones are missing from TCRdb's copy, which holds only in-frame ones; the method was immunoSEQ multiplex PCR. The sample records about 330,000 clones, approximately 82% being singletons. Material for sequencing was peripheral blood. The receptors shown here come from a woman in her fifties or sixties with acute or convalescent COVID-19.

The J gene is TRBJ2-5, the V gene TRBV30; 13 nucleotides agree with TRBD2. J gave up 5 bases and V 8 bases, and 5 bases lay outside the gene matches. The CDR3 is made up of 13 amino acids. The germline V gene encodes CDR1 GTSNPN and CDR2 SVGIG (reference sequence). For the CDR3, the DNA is TGTGCCGCGACTAGCGGGGGGCGGGAGACCCAGTACTTC. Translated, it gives CAATSGGRETQYF.

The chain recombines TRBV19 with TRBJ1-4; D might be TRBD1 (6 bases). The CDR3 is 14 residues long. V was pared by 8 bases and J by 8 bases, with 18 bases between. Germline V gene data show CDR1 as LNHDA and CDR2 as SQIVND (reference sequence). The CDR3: CASWSGEGAEKLFF. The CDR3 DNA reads TGTGCCAGTTGGTCAGGGGAAGGAGCAGAAAAACTGTTTTTT.

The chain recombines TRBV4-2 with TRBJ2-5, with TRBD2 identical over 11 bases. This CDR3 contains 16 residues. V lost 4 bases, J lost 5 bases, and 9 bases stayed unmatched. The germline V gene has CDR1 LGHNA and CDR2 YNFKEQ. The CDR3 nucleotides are TGTGCCAGCAGCCCCCTACTAGCGGGAGTGGGCGAGACCCAGTACTTC. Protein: CASSPLLAGVGETQYF.

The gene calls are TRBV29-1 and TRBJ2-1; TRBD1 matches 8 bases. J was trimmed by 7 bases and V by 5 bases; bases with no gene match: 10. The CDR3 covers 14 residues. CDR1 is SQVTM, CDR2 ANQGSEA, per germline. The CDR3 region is CSVPRQGQGNEQFF. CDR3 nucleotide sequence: TGCAGCGTTCCCAGACAGGGGCAAGGGAATGAGCAGTTCTTC.

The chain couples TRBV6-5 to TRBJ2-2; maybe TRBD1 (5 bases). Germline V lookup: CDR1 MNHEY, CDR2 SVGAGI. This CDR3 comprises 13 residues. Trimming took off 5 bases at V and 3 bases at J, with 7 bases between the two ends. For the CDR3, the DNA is TGTGCCAGCAGTCGACAGCACACCGGGGAGCTGTTTTTT. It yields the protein CASSRQHTGELFF.